Following are 30 T cell receptor beta chains from one sample sequenced in a study of blood T cells in healthy people across ages. PCR was performed a second time for roughly 6 to 12 cycles using a sample-barcoded 5' primer and a J-beta primer mix. MiXCR was run by TCRdb on the 5' RACE reads, yielding one entry per CDR3 protein. This sample yields some 860,000 distinct CDR3 sequences, of which around three fifths are seen a single time; around 25% belongs to the top ten. Sequenced input: blood. The receptors originated from a man between 40 and 49 years old in good health.

The rearrangement joins TRBV6-5 to TRBJ1-2, with TRBD1 identical over 7 bases. CDR3 length: 13 amino acids. Unmatched junction bases numbered 6, after V lost 2 bases and J lost 9 bases. Germline CDR1 MNHEY, CDR2 SVGAGI. DNA of the CDR3: TGTGCCAGCAGTTACCCTGACAGGGAGCGCTACACCTTC. This translates into CASSYPDRERYTF.

The V and J genes are TRBV7-2 and TRBJ1-2, with D possibly being TRBD1 (6 bases). The CDR3 has 16 amino acids. Germline CDR1 reads SGHTA; CDR2 reads FQGNSA. Trimming pared 4 bases from V and 2 bases from J, leaving 17 bases between. The CDR3 DNA follows: TGTGCCAGCAGCTCATCAACGGGACACTCGAACTATGGCTACACCTTC. Its translation is CASSSSTGHSNYGYTF.

This clonotype was detected a few times. This chain uses TRBV6-5 with TRBJ1-4, with unresolved D. V was pared by 4 bases and J by 0 bases, with 18 bases between. Germline lookup yields CDR1 MNHEY and CDR2 SVGAGI. The CDR3 consists of 18 residues. CDR3 DNA: TGTGCCAGCAGTTTGGGCCCGCCGGATTTCACAACTAATGAAAAACTGTTTTTT. Amino acid sequence: CASSLGPPDFTTNEKLFF.

This clonotype was seen only a few times. The chain has TRBV10-3 and TRBJ2-7; 8 bases line up with TRBD1. CDR3 size: 14 residues. Trimming took 6 bases from V and 2 from J; bases not matched to a gene: 6. Germline V gene lookup returns CDR1 ENHRY and CDR2 SYGVKD. CDR3 bases: TGTGCCATCAGCGAAATGGACAGGGCCTACGAGCAGTACTTC. Amino acids: CAISEMDRAYEQYF.

This clonotype was recorded once. The chain employs TRBV29-1 and TRBJ1-5; tentatively, D is TRBD1 (6 bases). The germline V gene encodes CDR1 SQVTM and CDR2 ANQGSEA. Deletions cut 7 bases from V and 4 bases from J, with 14 bases between. CDR3 length: 13 amino acids. DNA of the CDR3: TGCAGCGCGGCCGGGACACATAATCAGCCCCAGCATTTT. The encoded protein is CSAAGTHNQPQHF.

The J gene is TRBJ2-1, the V gene TRBV6-1, with 8 bases matching TRBD1. V lost 0 bases to trimming and J lost 5 bases; unmatched junction nucleotides: 0. Germline V gene sequence: CDR1 MNHNS, CDR2 SASEGT. This CDR3 comprises 14 residues. This CDR3 reads CASSEAGQDNEQFF. The CDR3 DNA reads TGTGCCAGCAGTGAAGCGGGACAGGACAATGAGCAGTTCTTC.

The chain uses TRBV5-6 and TRBJ1-4; D not resolved. This CDR3 is 15 amino acids long. V shed 4 bases and J shed 5 bases, with 15 bases lying between them. Per germline, CDR1 SGHDT and CDR2 YYEEEE. The chain's CDR3 is CASSHVRRPNEKLFF. CDR3 bases: TGTGCCAGCAGCCATGTCCGGCGCCCGAATGAAAAACTGTTTTTT.

This clonotype turned up a few times. J is TRBJ2-4 and V is TRBV9; possibly TRBD1 or TRBD2 for D (6 bases each). CDR3 length: 16 residues. Germline V CDR1 and CDR2: SGDLS, YYNGEE. V gave up 4 bases and J gave up 0 bases, with 14 bases separating them. CDR3 nucleotides: TGTGCCAGCAGCCCCGGGGGCAGCCTAGCCAAAAACATTCAGTACTTC. The encoded protein is CASSPGGSLAKNIQYF.

J is TRBJ1-2 and V is TRBV4-1; no firm D call. CDR3 length equals 14 residues. The germline V and J ends were trimmed by 4 bases and 6 bases, with 15 bases remaining between them. Germline V gene lookup returns CDR1 MGHRA and CDR2 YSYEKL. The CDR3 here is CASSPREQSDGYTF. DNA of the CDR3: TGCGCCAGCAGCCCGCGGGAACAGTCCGATGGCTACACCTTC.

The chain is built from TRBV5-1 and TRBJ2-4; D possibly matches TRBD1 or TRBD2 (6 bases each). V lost 0 bases, J lost 13 bases, and 20 bases lay in between. Germline V lookup: CDR1 SGHRS, CDR2 YFSETQ. This CDR3 has 15 amino acids. The CDR3 reads CASSLVGGALGEQYF. CDR3 in DNA: TGCGCCAGCAGCTTGGTCGGGGGCGCCCTTGGTGAGCAGTACTTC.

The chain joins TRBV29-1 to TRBJ2-7, with D unresolved. Germline V gene data show CDR1 as SQVTM and CDR2 as ANQGSEA. CDR3 length equals 13 residues. Trimming removed 3 bases at V and 5 bases at J, with 14 bases between. The CDR3 DNA sequence: TGCAGCGTTGACGACGGCCTGGCGGACGAGCAGTACTTC. The encoded protein is CSVDDGLADEQYF.

V gene TRBV6-2 or TRBV6-3 combines with J gene TRBJ2-7; 10 nucleotides match TRBD1. Per the germline V gene, CDR1 is MNHEY and CDR2 is SVGEGT. V lost 10 bases, J lost 6 bases, and 12 bases stayed unmatched. The CDR3 is made up of 14 amino acids. The DNA for the CDR3 is TGTGCCACTACACTGGGACAGGGGCGCGGCGAGCAGTACTTC. This codes for CATTLGQGRGEQYF.

This chain joins TRBV5-1 and TRBJ2-3; no definite D call. Trimming took 0 bases from V and 2 from J, leaving 10 bases between them. In germline, CDR1 is SGHRS, CDR2 YFSETQ. The CDR3 runs to 15 residues. The CDR3 nucleotides are TGCGCCAGCAGCTTGGATAACCCAAACACAGATACGCAGTATTTT. It specifies CASSLDNPNTDTQYF.

The chain recombines TRBV11-2 with TRBJ2-4, with D possibly matching TRBD2 (6 bases). Germline CDR1 reads SGHAT; CDR2 reads FQNNGV. This CDR3 comprises 15 residues. V was trimmed by 6 bases and J by 3 bases, leaving 15 bases between them. The CDR3 DNA reads as TGTGCCAGCAGGTCGCGGGGATTAATCAAAAACATTCAGTACTTC. Residues: CASRSRGLIKNIQYF.

This chain connects TRBV29-1 to TRBJ2-1; TRBD1 aligns across 9 bases. This CDR3 region has 15 residues. CDR1 SQVTM and CDR2 ANQGSEA come from the germline V gene. V was pared by 5 bases and J by 0 bases, with 5 bases of the junction left unmatched. CDR3 residues: CSVPGQGRSYNEQFF. The CDR3, as DNA: TGCAGCGTTCCCGGACAGGGGCGCTCCTACAATGAGCAGTTCTTC.

The V and J genes are TRBV12-3 or TRBV12-4 and TRBJ2-5; no reliable D call. The V end was cut by 5 bases, the J end by 3 bases, with 7 bases between. CDR3 size: 12 residues. The CDR3 nucleotides are TGTGCCAGCAGTCGCGCAGAAGAGACCCAGTACTTC. Translation: CASSRAEETQYF.

The V gene is TRBV7-2, the J gene TRBJ2-6; no definite D call. Trimming removed 2 bases at V and 0 bases at J, with 8 bases between. Germline V gene sequence: CDR1 SGHTA, CDR2 FQGNSA. The CDR3 covers 16 residues. The chain's CDR3 is CASSLPQRSGANVLTF. In nucleotides, the CDR3 is TGTGCCAGCAGCTTACCCCAGCGCTCTGGGGCCAACGTCCTGACTTTC.

This clonotype occurred a few times. V and J are TRBV5-1 and TRBJ1-5, with 9 bases aligning to TRBD1. J lost 0 bases, V lost 7 bases, and 20 bases had no gene match. This CDR3 has 20 amino acids. Germline CDR1 SGHRS, CDR2 YFSETQ. In DNA form, the CDR3 reads TGCGCCAGCCCACTCCGGGACAGGGTATGTTATATTAATAGCAATCAGCCCCAGCATTTT. Its translation is CASPLRDRVCYINSNQPQHF.

V usage is TRBV7-9 and J usage is TRBJ2-7; TRBD2 matches 8 bases. CDR3 size: 13 residues. Germline CDR1 is SEHNR and CDR2 is FQNEAQ (reference sequence). V lost 5 bases, J lost 6 bases, and 6 bases stayed unmatched. The CDR3 nucleotides are TGTGCCAGCAGCCCTCGGGAGGGGGGCGAGCAGTACTTC. Translation gives CASSPREGGEQYF.

In this sample, this clonotype turned up a few times. The rearrangement uses TRBV7-3 and TRBJ2-3; 7 bases line up with TRBD2. This CDR3 is 15 amino acids long. Trimming at V came to 2 bases and at J to 5 bases, leaving 7 bases not matched to a gene. The V gene's germline CDR1 is SGHTA and CDR2 FQGTGA. This chain's CDR3 is CASSLRLSGLDTQYF. The DNA of the CDR3 is TGTGCCAGCAGCTTACGACTTAGCGGGCTAGATACGCAGTATTTT.

V usage is TRBV11-3 and J usage is TRBJ2-4; D gene unclear. The J call is uncertain, as TRBJ2-5 better fits the DNA end. This CDR3 spans 15 amino acids. Germline CDR1 is SGHNT and CDR2 is YENEEA. CDR3 region: CASSSLVPWAETQYF. CDR3 DNA: TGTGCCAGCAGCTCCCTGGTCCCGTGGGCGGAGACCCAGTACTTC.

This sequence joins TRBV20-1 and TRBJ1-1; the match to TRBD1 covers 10 bases. The germline V gene encodes CDR1 DFQATT and CDR2 SNEGSKA (reference sequence). The junction had 10 bases not matched to a gene; V was cut back by 1 base and J by 2 bases. The CDR3 is made up of 17 amino acids. The CDR3 bases are TGCAGTGCTAGAGGACAGGGGGCCGGTATTAGAAACACTGAAGCTTTCTTT. It encodes CSARGQGAGIRNTEAFF.

This chain uses TRBV7-2 with TRBJ2-7, with TRBD2 matching 11 bases. CDR3 length: 16 amino acids. Trimming took 0 bases from V and 6 from J; bases not matched to a gene: 7. From germline, CDR1 is SGHTA and CDR2 FQGNSA. CDR3 coding DNA: TGTGCCAGCAGCTTAGCTATAGCGGGAGGGGCGAGCGAGCAGTACTTC. Its protein is CASSLAIAGGASEQYF.

This chain uses TRBV6-2 or TRBV6-3 with TRBJ2-1; D call uncertain. Trimming took 5 bases from V and 8 from J, leaving 7 bases between them. Germline V CDR1 and CDR2: MNHEY, SVGEGT. There are 11 residues in the CDR3. The CDR3 here is CASSVEDEQFF. The CDR3 region has the DNA TGTGCCAGCAGTGTAGAGGATGAGCAGTTCTTC.

This clonotype was seen a few times. The chain carries TRBV7-2 and TRBJ2-1; tentatively, D is TRBD1 or TRBD2 (7 bases each). The CDR3 runs to 11 residues. V was cut by 4 bases and J by 14 bases, with 12 bases left in between. CDR1 is SGHTA and CDR2 is FQGNSA in the germline V gene. CDR3 sequence (DNA): TGTGCCAGCAGCTACCAGGGGGGGAAGTTCTTC. It is translated as CASSYQGGKFF.

J is TRBJ2-3 and V is TRBV20-1, with 7 nucleotides matching TRBD1. This CDR3 has 14 residues. The ends lost 5 bases at V and 0 bases at J; junction bases unmatched: 5. Germline lookup yields CDR1 DFQATT and CDR2 SNEGSKA (reference sequence). The CDR3 here is CSAGAGGSTDTQYF. Written as DNA, the CDR3 is TGCAGTGCTGGTGCAGGGGGTAGCACAGATACGCAGTATTTT.

The rearrangement links TRBV28 to TRBJ1-1; tentative D call: TRBD1 (6 bases). The germline V and J ends were trimmed by 5 bases and 11 bases, with 24 bases remaining between them. Looked up from germline, CDR1 is MDHEN and CDR2 is SYDVKM. CDR3 size: 15 residues. CDR3 loop: CASSAYDRSTGMAFF. The CDR3 DNA reads as TGTGCCAGCAGTGCCTACGACAGGTCCACGGGTATGGCTTTCTTT. Combining the CDR3 with reference TRBV28 and TRBJ1-1 gives the whole variable domain DVKVTQSSRYLVKRTGEKVFLECVQDMDHENMFWYRQDPGLGLRLIYFSYDVKMKEKGDIPEGYSVSREKKERFSLILESASTNQTSMYLCASSAYDRSTGMAFFGQGTRLTVV.

The chain recombines TRBV12-3 or TRBV12-4 with TRBJ1-1; D not resolved. The CDR3 totals 13 residues. With 3 bases removed from V and 8 bases from J, the gap between germline ends came to 13 bases. This CDR3 is CASSLPPHREAFF. Here the CDR3 DNA reads TGTGCCAGCAGTTTGCCCCCGCATAGGGAAGCTTTCTTT.

The table lists this clonotype with a few counts. The gene calls are TRBV20-1 and TRBJ2-5; no firm D call. V was cut by 6 bases and J by 3 bases, with 17 bases left in between. Germline loops: CDR1 DFQATT, CDR2 SNEGSKA (reference sequence). The CDR3 is 14 amino acids. CDR3 region: CSAHLGSWEETQYF. The CDR3 bases are TGCAGTGCCCACTTGGGCAGCTGGGAAGAGACCCAGTACTTC.

CDR3 coding DNA: TGTGCCAGCAGCCGAAAGGCGGGTATAACTGAAGCTTTCTTT. It yields the protein CASSRKAGITEAFF. V gene TRBV11-3 combines with J gene TRBJ1-1; D call uncertain. The CDR3 is 14 residues long. In germline, CDR1 is SGHNT, CDR2 YENEEA. Trimming cost V 5 bases and J 5 bases, with 15 bases left between them.